This TCR beta chain derives from a study of CD8+ T cells in alopecia areata. General study findings and limits: Scalp data also include sequences from resident alphabeta T cells of normal skin.

After isolation, RNA underwent reverse transcription to generate cDNA as the sequencing template. TCRdb keeps only in-frame clones here, not all; method: immunoSEQ multiplex PCR. The table has some 20,000 clones, roughly two thirds seen once. From germline, CDR1 is MDHEN and CDR2 SYDVKM. V was trimmed by 6 bases and J by 0 bases, leaving 15 bases between them. The CDR3 is 15 amino acids. CD4+ cells obtained from four to six patients were subjected to sorting into CD25+CD127- cells. PBMCs provided sorted CD4+ and CD8+ T cells. The count of this clone is one. Its antigen is undetermined. The sample was CD4+ Tregs sorted from blood. This sequence was found in a human donor with alopecia areata. The gene calls are TRBV28 and TRBJ2-7, with D hard to call. The CDR3 here is CASSAGLGISYEQYF. Written as DNA, the CDR3 is TGTGCCAGCAGCGCCGGATTGGGGATCTCCTACGAGCAGTACTTC.